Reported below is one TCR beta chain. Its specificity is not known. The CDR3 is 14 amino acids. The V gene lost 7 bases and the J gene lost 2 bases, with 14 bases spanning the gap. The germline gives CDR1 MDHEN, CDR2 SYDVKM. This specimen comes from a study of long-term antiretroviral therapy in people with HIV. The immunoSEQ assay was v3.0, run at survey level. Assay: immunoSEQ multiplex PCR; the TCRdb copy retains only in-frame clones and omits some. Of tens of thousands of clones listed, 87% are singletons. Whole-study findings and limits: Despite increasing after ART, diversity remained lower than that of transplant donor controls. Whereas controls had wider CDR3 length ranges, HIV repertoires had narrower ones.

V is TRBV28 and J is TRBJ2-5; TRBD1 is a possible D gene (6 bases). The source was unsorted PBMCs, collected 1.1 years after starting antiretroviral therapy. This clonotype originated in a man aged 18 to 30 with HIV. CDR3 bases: TGTGCCAGCACTTGGGGGCCGGAACAAGAGACCCAGTACTTC. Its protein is CASTWGPEQETQYF.